Listed here are 22 T cell receptor beta chains from one sample, sequenced in a study of blood T cell repertoires in COVID-19. The protocol was immunoSEQ multiplex PCR, while the TCRdb copy is restricted to in-frame clones and leaves out a portion. The sample lists more than 150,000 clones, around 85% occurring once. The sequenced material came from peripheral blood. All receptors come from a woman older than 75 with acute or convalescent COVID-19.

The V gene is TRBV6-5, the J gene TRBJ2-7, with TRBD1 identical over 8 bases. With V trimmed by 6 bases and J by 7 bases, 8 bases remained unmatched. CDR3 size: 13 residues. Germline V lookup: CDR1 MNHEY, CDR2 SVGAGI. CDR3 nucleotide sequence: TGTGCCAGCAGGCCCGACAGGGGAAAAGAGCAGTACTTC. Its translation is CASRPDRGKEQYF.

The chain joins TRBV9 to TRBJ1-2, with D possibly being TRBD1 (6 bases). The length of the CDR3 is 13 residues. In germline, CDR1 is SGDLS, CDR2 YYNGEE. V was shortened by 4 bases and J by 6 bases, with 13 bases between the two germline ends. The chain's CDR3 is CASSPSGGNGYTF. In DNA, the CDR3 is TGTGCCAGCAGCCCCTCGGGGGGCAATGGCTACACCTTC.

This clone was found once. This sequence joins TRBV19 and TRBJ1-1; 8 nucleotides agree with TRBD1. Per the germline V gene, CDR1 is LNHDA and CDR2 is SQIVND (reference sequence). The J segment lost 1 base and the V segment lost 5 bases, leaving 12 bases of the junction unmatched. The CDR3 runs to 17 residues. CDR3 loop: CASSPFPGQASNTEAFF. The CDR3 DNA reads as TGTGCCAGTAGTCCATTCCCGGGACAGGCCTCGAACACTGAAGCTTTCTTT.

In its sample, this clone was seen a few times. The chain carries TRBV5-5 and TRBJ2-7; 8 bases are a match to TRBD1. Losses at the gene ends were 1 base for V and 3 bases for J; bases not matched to a gene: 0. Germline V lookup: CDR1 SGHKS, CDR2 YYEKEE (reference sequence). The CDR3 totals 13 residues. This chain's CDR3 is CASSLTGGYEQYF. The DNA for the CDR3 is TGTGCCAGCAGCTTGACAGGGGGCTACGAGCAGTACTTC.

The chain uses TRBV30 and TRBJ1-2; TRBD1 matches 9 bases. Germline V gene data show CDR1 as GTSNPN and CDR2 as SVGIG (reference sequence). The length of the CDR3 is 13 residues. The ends lost 3 bases at V and 7 bases at J; junction bases unmatched: 6. In DNA form, the CDR3 reads TGTGCCTGGAGCGCAGACAGGGGGACTGGCTACACCTTC. This sequence encodes CAWSADRGTGYTF.

Concerning this clone itself: Other DNA sequences in this sample translate to the same CDR3. This rearrangement joins TRBV6-4 to TRBJ1-5; 8 bases match TRBD1. Germline assignment: CDR1 MRHNA and CDR2 SNTAGT. The ends lost 3 bases at V and 2 bases at J; junction bases unmatched: 0. CDR3 length: 14 amino acids. The CDR3, as DNA: TGTGCCAGCAGTGAACAGGGGGGCAATCAGCCCCAGCATTTT. Amino acid sequence: CASSEQGGNQPQHF.

The chain is built from TRBV7-9 and TRBJ2-3; possibly TRBD1 for D (6 bases). The CDR3 length is 15 residues. The V gene lost 3 bases and the J gene lost 1 base, with 11 bases spanning the gap. Germline V CDR1 and CDR2: SEHNR, FQNEAQ (reference sequence). Written as DNA, the CDR3 is TGTGCCAGCAGCTTCCTGCCAGGGGGCACAGATACGCAGTATTTT. It is translated as CASSFLPGGTDTQYF.

The chain recombines TRBV5-4 with TRBJ2-3; 7 nucleotides agree with TRBD2. The CDR3 runs to 14 residues. Per germline, CDR1 SGHNT and CDR2 YYREEE (reference sequence). V trimming: 1 base; J trimming: 5 bases; junction bases outside the gene matches: 4. DNA for the CDR3: TGTGCCAGCAGCTTGCGAGGCGGGGGAGATACGCAGTATTTT. Translated, it gives CASSLRGGGDTQYF.

This clone was counted a few times. The chain joins TRBV11-2 to TRBJ2-7, with TRBD2 identical over 14 bases. Germline CDR1 and CDR2: SGHAT and FQNNGV. The V segment lost 5 bases and the J segment 6 bases; nucleotides outside the gene matches: 9. The CDR3 runs 16 residues. As DNA, the CDR3 is TGTGCCAGCAGCACAGGGACTAGCGGGAGCTTTGGCGAGCAGTACTTC. Its translation is CASSTGTSGSFGEQYF.

This clone came up once. The chain combines TRBV2 with TRBJ2-1; 11 bases map to TRBD2. V was pared by 6 bases and J by 9 bases, with 7 bases of the junction left unmatched. The length of the CDR3 is 14 residues. CDR1 SNHLY and CDR2 FYNNEI come from the germline V gene. The CDR3 is CASRDSGGAFEQFF. The CDR3, as DNA: TGTGCCAGCAGGGATAGCGGGGGGGCCTTTGAGCAGTTCTTC.

The chain has TRBV6-5 and TRBJ1-1; D is unresolved. Trimming shortened V by 7 bases and J by 1 base, and 13 bases separated the two germline ends. Germline CDR1 reads MNHEY; CDR2 reads SVGAGI. The CDR3 loop spans 14 amino acids. The CDR3 loop is CASNTMAGNTEAFF. The CDR3 coding sequence is TGTGCCAGCAATACAATGGCGGGGAACACTGAAGCTTTCTTT.

The chain uses TRBV6-6 and TRBJ2-2; 7 positions match TRBD1. CDR3 size: 15 residues. J gave up 2 bases and V 4 bases, and 4 bases lay outside the gene matches. Germline assignment: CDR1 MNHNY and CDR2 SVGAGI (reference sequence). The CDR3 reads CASSSAGGNTGELFF. CDR3 nucleotide sequence: TGTGCCAGCAGTTCCGCAGGGGGAAACACCGGGGAGCTGTTTTTT.

The chain uses TRBV6-5 and TRBJ1-1; 9 bases line up with TRBD1. Losses at the gene ends were 8 bases for V and 8 bases for J; bases not matched to a gene: 12. Germline CDR1 MNHEY, CDR2 SVGAGI. CDR3 length equals 14 residues. Written as DNA, the CDR3 is TGTGCCAGCCCTCACGGGTGGGACAGGGAGGAAGCTTTCTTT. Its protein is CASPHGWDREEAFF.

This chain uses TRBV11-2 with TRBJ2-3; TRBD2 aligns across 9 bases. The trim removed 6 bases at V and 6 bases at J, leaving 13 bases unmatched. The germline V gene encodes CDR1 SGHAT and CDR2 FQNNGV. This CDR3 contains 16 residues. DNA of the CDR3: TGTGCCAGCAGTCTAAGAAGGCGGGGGGGCCTGGATACGCAGTATTTT. Its translation: CASSLRRRGGLDTQYF.

The chain combines TRBV5-8 with TRBJ2-3; tentative D call: TRBD1 (6 bases). Germline lookup yields CDR1 SGHTS and CDR2 YDEGEE. CDR3 length: 14 residues. Trimming took 0 bases from V and 3 from J, leaving 8 bases between them. In DNA, the CDR3 is TGTGCCAGCAGCTTGGCAGGGGATACAGATACGCAGTATTTT. This sequence encodes CASSLAGDTDTQYF.

CDR3 region: CASSSIMNTEAFF. CDR3 DNA: TGTGCCAGCAGTTCCATCATGAACACTGAAGCTTTCTTT. The chain links TRBV6-2 or TRBV6-3 to TRBJ1-1, with unresolved D. CDR3 length equals 13 residues. Trimming cost V 4 bases and J 0 bases, with 6 bases left between them. Per germline, CDR1 MNHEY and CDR2 SVGEGT.

The chain joins TRBV2 to TRBJ2-1; 16 bases line up with TRBD2. CDR1 is SNHLY and CDR2 is FYNNEI in the germline V gene. V lost 8 bases and J lost 10; bases outside the gene matches: 8. This CDR3 has 15 amino acids. The CDR3 sequence is CASGTGLAGGLEQFF. The CDR3 nucleotides are TGTGCCAGCGGAACGGGACTAGCGGGAGGGCTGGAGCAGTTCTTC. Together with reference TRBV2 and TRBJ2-1, the CDR3 gives the full variable domain: EPEVTQTPSHQVTQMGQEVILRCVPISNHLYFYWYRQILGQKVEFLVSFYNNEISEKSEIFDDQFSVERPDGSNFTLKIRSTKLEDSAMYFCASGTGLAGGLEQFFGPGTRLTVL.

The chain employs TRBV12-3 or TRBV12-4 and TRBJ1-2; weak D call: TRBD1 (5 bases). This CDR3 region has 13 residues. With 6 bases removed from V and 4 bases from J, the gap between germline ends came to 12 bases. Here the CDR3 reads CASRAGISYGYTF. The CDR3 DNA reads TGTGCCAGCAGGGCAGGGATCTCCTATGGCTACACCTTC.

The genes are TRBV7-2 and TRBJ1-2; D remains unclear. V was pared by 1 base and J by 2 bases, with 11 bases between. The CDR3 has 15 residues. Looked up from germline, CDR1 is SGHTA and CDR2 is FQGNSA. In nucleotides, the CDR3 is TGTGCCAGCAGCTTAGATTTCGGGTCCAACTATGGCTACACCTTC. The encoded protein is CASSLDFGSNYGYTF.

The V and J genes are TRBV13 and TRBJ2-1; no reliable D call. The CDR3 is 15 residues long. Germline CDR1 PRHDT, CDR2 FYEKMQ (reference sequence). With 1 base removed from V and 6 bases from J, the gap between germline ends came to 13 bases. DNA for the CDR3: TGTGCCAGCAGCTTAGTGGCCAGGCCAACCAATGAGCAGTTCTTC. Translating gives CASSLVARPTNEQFF.

The CDR3 sequence is CASSLGTATNEKLFF. CDR3 nucleotides: TGTGCCAGCTCATTGGGGACAGCAACTAATGAAAAACTGTTTTTT. This sequence joins TRBV18 and TRBJ1-4, with 7 bases that match TRBD1. This CDR3 has 15 amino acids. V dropped 5 bases and J dropped 0; count of bases not matched to a gene: 3. The V gene's germline CDR1 is KGHSH and CDR2 LQKENI.

This clone was observed a single time. V is TRBV5-5 and J is TRBJ1-1; 7 bases are shared with TRBD1. CDR3 size: 18 residues. Germline assignment: CDR1 SGHKS and CDR2 YYEKEE (reference sequence). V trimming: 0 bases; J trimming: 0 bases; junction bases outside the gene matches: 11. CDR3 loop: CASSLDLAGGGLNTEAFF. The CDR3 DNA sequence: TGTGCCAGCAGCTTGGACCTCGCAGGGGGAGGCCTGAACACTGAAGCTTTCTTT.